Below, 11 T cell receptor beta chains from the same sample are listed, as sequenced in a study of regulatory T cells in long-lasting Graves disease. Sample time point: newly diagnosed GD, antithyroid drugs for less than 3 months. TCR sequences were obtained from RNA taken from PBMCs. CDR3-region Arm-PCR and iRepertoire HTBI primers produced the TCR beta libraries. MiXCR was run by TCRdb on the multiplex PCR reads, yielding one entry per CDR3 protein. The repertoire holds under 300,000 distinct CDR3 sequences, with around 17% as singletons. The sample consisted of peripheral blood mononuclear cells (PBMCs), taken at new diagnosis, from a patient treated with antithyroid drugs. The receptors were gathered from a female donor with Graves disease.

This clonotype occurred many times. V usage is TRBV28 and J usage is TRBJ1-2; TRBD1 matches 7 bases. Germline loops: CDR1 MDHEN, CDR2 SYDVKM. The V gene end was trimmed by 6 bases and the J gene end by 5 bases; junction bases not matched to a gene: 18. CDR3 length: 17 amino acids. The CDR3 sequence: CASSLQGQTLWAYGYTF. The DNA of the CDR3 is TGTGCCAGCAGCCTCCAGGGACAGACCCTATGGGCATATGGCTACACCTTC.

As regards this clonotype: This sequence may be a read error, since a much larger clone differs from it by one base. This chain's CDR3 is CASSIGTANTVAFF. As DNA, the CDR3 is TGTGCCAGCAGTATCGGGACAGCTAACACTGTAGCTTTCTTT. The chain is built from TRBV27 and TRBJ1-1; 7 bases align to TRBD1. Germline loops: CDR1 MNHEY, CDR2 SMNVEV (reference sequence). The CDR3 has 14 amino acids.

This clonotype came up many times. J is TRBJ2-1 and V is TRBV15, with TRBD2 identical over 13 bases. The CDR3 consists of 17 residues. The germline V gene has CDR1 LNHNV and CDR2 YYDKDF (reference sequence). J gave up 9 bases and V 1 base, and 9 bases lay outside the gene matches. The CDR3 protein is CATSRGGLAGVGGEQFF. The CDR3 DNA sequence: TGTGCCACCAGCAGAGGAGGACTAGCGGGAGTGGGGGGTGAGCAGTTCTTC.

The CDR3 region is CASSQEWQNSYEQYF. As DNA, the CDR3 is TGCGCCAGCAGCCAAGAGTGGCAAAACTCCTACGAGCAGTACTTC. The chain combines TRBV4-3 with TRBJ2-7; no definite D call. Deletions cut 0 bases from V and 0 bases from J, with 9 bases between. The CDR3 totals 15 residues. CDR1 and CDR2 (germline): LGHNA, YSLEER.

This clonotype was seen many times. The CDR3 loop is CSARGILAGAYNEQFF. DNA for the CDR3: TGCAGTGCTAGAGGGATTTTAGCGGGAGCCTACAATGAGCAGTTCTTC. This chain uses TRBV20-1 with TRBJ2-1, with TRBD2 matching over 9 bases. This CDR3 contains 16 residues. The germline V gene has CDR1 DFQATT and CDR2 SNEGSKA (reference sequence). The J segment lost 2 bases and the V segment lost 1 base, leaving 6 bases of the junction unmatched.

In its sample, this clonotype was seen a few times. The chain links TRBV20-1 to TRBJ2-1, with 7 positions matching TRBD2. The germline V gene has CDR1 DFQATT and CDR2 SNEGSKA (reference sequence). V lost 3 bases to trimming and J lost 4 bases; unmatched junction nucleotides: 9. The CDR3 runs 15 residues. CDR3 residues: CSARVAGDLYNEQFF. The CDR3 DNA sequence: TGCAGTGCTAGGGTGGCGGGAGACCTTTACAATGAGCAGTTCTTC.

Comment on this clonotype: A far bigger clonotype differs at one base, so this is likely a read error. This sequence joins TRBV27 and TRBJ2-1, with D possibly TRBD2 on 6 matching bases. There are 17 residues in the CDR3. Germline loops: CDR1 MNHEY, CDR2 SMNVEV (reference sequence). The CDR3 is CACSWGGLATSYNEQFF. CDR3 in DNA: TGTGCCTGCAGTTGGGGAGGACTTGCAACCTCCTACAATGAGCAGTTCTTC.

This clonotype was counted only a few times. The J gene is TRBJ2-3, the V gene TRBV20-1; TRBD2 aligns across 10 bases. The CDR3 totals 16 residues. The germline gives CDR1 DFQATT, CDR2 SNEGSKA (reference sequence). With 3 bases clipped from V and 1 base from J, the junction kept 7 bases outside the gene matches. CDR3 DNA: TGCAGTGCTAGTGGTGGGACTAGCGACCGCACAGATACGCAGTATTTT. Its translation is CSASGGTSDRTDTQYF.

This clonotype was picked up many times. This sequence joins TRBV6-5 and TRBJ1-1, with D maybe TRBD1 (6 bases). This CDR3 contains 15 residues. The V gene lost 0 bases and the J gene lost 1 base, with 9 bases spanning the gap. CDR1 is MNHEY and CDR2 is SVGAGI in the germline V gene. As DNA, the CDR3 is TGTGCCAGCAGTTACTCGGGACAACCGAACACTGAAGCTTTCTTT. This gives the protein CASSYSGQPNTEAFF.

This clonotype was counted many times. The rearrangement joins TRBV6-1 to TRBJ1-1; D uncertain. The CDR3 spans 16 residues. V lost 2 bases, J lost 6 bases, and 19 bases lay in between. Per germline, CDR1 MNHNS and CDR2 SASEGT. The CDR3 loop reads CASSEKVLGYNPEAFF. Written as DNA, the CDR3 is TGTGCCAGCAGTGAAAAGGTTCTGGGGTACAATCCTGAAGCTTTCTTT.

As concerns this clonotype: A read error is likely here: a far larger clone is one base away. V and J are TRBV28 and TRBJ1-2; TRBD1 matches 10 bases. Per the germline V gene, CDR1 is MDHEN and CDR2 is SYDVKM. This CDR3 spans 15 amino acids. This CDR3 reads CASGLEGQGWSGYTF. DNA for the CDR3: TGTGCCAGCGGTTTGGAGGGACAGGGGTGGAGTGGCTACACCTTC.